This is a list of T cell receptor beta chains from one sample in a study of blood T cells in healthy people across ages. TCRdb ran MiXCR on the 5' RACE reads and lists one entry per CDR3 protein. The table records under 2 million distinct CDR3 sequences, 30% to 35% of them present only once. Sequenced input: blood. The receptors were gathered from a woman in her twenties or thirties in good health. CDR3s include the opening cysteine and the closing phenylalanine or tryptophan. Each record gives: V gene, D gene, clone size, J gene, CDR3 protein, CDR3 DNA. A D gene is named only where the DNA matches it firmly. For some rows the clone size is stated as once, few or many, or as a class when expanded; others skip it.

V: TRBV20-1; D: .; size: .; J: TRBJ2-7; CDR3: CSARGYGGLSEQYF; DNA: TGCAGTGCTAGAGGTTACGGGGGTCTCAGCGAGCAGTACTTC
V: TRBV3-1; D: TRBD2; size: few; J: TRBJ2-3; CDR3: CASRLTSGYTDTQYF; DNA: TGTGCCAGCAGATTGACTAGCGGATACACAGATACGCAGTATTTT
V: TRBV15; D: TRBD1; size: .; J: TRBJ2-3; CDR3: CATSRGSRDRRTTDTQYF; DNA: TGTGCCACCAGCAGAGGGTCGAGGGACAGACGGACCACAGATACGCAGTATTTT
V: TRBV2; D: TRBD2; size: once; J: TRBJ2-1; CDR3: CASSEDRGLAGSIEQFF; DNA: TGTGCCAGCAGTGAGGACAGGGGACTAGCGGGATCTATTGAGCAGTTCTTC
V: TRBV11-2; D: .; size: .; J: TRBJ2-1; CDR3: CASSLFQGYNEQFF; DNA: TGTGCCAGCAGCTTATTCCAGGGTTACAATGAGCAGTTCTTC
V: TRBV5-1; D: TRBD1; size: once; J: TRBJ1-4; CDR3: CASSVGQGPSGNEKLFF; DNA: TGCGCCAGCAGCGTGGGACAGGGGCCCTCGGGGAATGAAAAACTGTTTTTT
V: TRBV6-2/TRBV6-3; D: .; size: .; J: TRBJ2-1; CDR3: CASRGLPDNEQFF; DNA: TGTGCCAGCAGAGGGCTACCAGACAATGAGCAGTTCTTC
V: TRBV5-1; D: TRBD2; size: .; J: TRBJ2-5; CDR3: CASSLDPGGPSETQYF; DNA: TGCGCCAGCAGCTTGGACCCGGGAGGGCCCTCGGAGACCCAGTACTTC
V: TRBV4-1; D: TRBD2; size: .; J: TRBJ2-7; CDR3: CASSLQNSFKAGGYAYEQYF; DNA: TGCGCCAGCAGCCTGCAAAACAGTTTCAAGGCGGGAGGTTATGCCTACGAGCAGTACTTC
V: TRBV29-1; D: .; size: .; J: TRBJ1-1; CDR3: CSVEVRPYTEAFF; DNA: TGCAGCGTTGAGGTCAGGCCTTACACTGAAGCTTTCTTT
V: TRBV5-1; D: .; size: few; J: TRBJ2-5; CDR3: CVSSLAVREETQYF; DNA: TGCGTCAGCAGCTTGGCCGTCAGGGAAGAGACCCAGTACTTC
V: TRBV9; D: .; size: few; J: TRBJ1-1; CDR3: CASSVGDTGLGFF; DNA: TGTGCCAGCAGCGTAGGAGACACTGGTTTGGGTTTCTTT
V: TRBV7-7; D: .; size: many; J: TRBJ2-1; CDR3: CASSLWSADEQFF; DNA: TGTGCCAGCAGCTTATGGTCGGCCGATGAGCAGTTCTTC
V: TRBV9; D: TRBD1; size: .; J: TRBJ2-2; CDR3: CASSVGVTGSTGELFF; DNA: TGTGCCAGCAGCGTAGGGGTGACAGGGAGCACCGGGGAGCTGTTTTTT
V: TRBV20-1; D: TRBD2; size: .; J: TRBJ2-5; CDR3: CSAPLAGQETQYF; DNA: TGCAGTGCTCCTTTAGCGGGGCAAGAGACCCAGTACTTC
V: TRBV10-3; D: .; size: .; J: TRBJ2-3; CDR3: CAIRRTIIRTDTQYF; DNA: TGTGCCATCAGGAGAACTATCATAAGAACAGATACGCAGTATTTT
V: TRBV4-1; D: .; size: many; J: TRBJ1-2; CDR3: CASSQDGGGSYGYTF; DNA: TGCGCCAGCAGCCAAGATGGTGGGGGTTCCTATGGCTACACCTTC
V: TRBV30; D: TRBD2; size: few; J: TRBJ2-7; CDR3: CAWSDGRSYEQYF; DNA: TGTGCCTGGAGTGACGGGAGGTCCTACGAGCAGTACTTC
V: TRBV4-1; D: .; size: .; J: TRBJ2-3; CDR3: CASSQEWRGPDTQYF; DNA: TGCGCCAGCAGCCAAGAATGGCGGGGCCCAGATACGCAGTATTTT
V: TRBV20-1; D: .; size: .; J: TRBJ2-1; CDR3: CRAIRREGEQFF; DNA: TGCAGGGCGATCAGGCGGGAAGGGGAGCAGTTCTTC
V: TRBV12-3/TRBV12-4; D: .; size: .; J: TRBJ2-1; CDR3: CASSPRDPQGNEQFF; DNA: TGTGCCAGCAGCCCGAGGGACCCGCAGGGCAATGAGCAGTTCTTC
V: TRBV7-9; D: .; size: .; J: TRBJ2-1; CDR3: CASSGKVGDKYNEQFF; DNA: TGTGCCAGCAGCGGGAAGGTCGGGGACAAGTACAATGAGCAGTTCTTC
V: TRBV7-2; D: .; size: .; J: TRBJ1-2; CDR3: CASSLRTHGYTF; DNA: TGTGCCAGCAGCTTAAGGACCCACGGCTACACCTTC
V: TRBV5-4; D: .; size: .; J: TRBJ2-7; CDR3: CASSLLEVRDEQYF; DNA: TGTGCCAGCAGCCTTCTGGAAGTGAGGGACGAGCAGTACTTC
V: TRBV5-4; D: .; size: few; J: TRBJ2-7; CDR3: CASSKGQGYSYEQYF; DNA: TGTGCCAGCAGCAAGGGGCAGGGCTATTCCTACGAGCAGTACTTC
V: TRBV20-1; D: .; size: few; J: TRBJ1-4; CDR3: CSARDLQGISEKLFF; DNA: TGCAGTGCTAGAGATTTGCAAGGGATTTCCGAAAAACTGTTTTTT
V: TRBV3-1; D: .; size: .; J: TRBJ1-1; CDR3: CASSKGGNAEAFF; DNA: TGTGCCAGCAGCAAAGGAGGGAACGCTGAAGCTTTCTTT
V: TRBV20-1; D: .; size: .; J: TRBJ2-1; CDR3: CSASRLASSYNEQFF; DNA: TGCAGTGCTAGTAGGCTAGCGAGCTCCTACAATGAGCAGTTCTTC
V: TRBV9; D: .; size: .; J: TRBJ2-5; CDR3: CASSAHGVWETQYF; DNA: TGTGCCAGCAGTGCACACGGGGTTTGGGAGACCCAGTACTTC
V: TRBV5-6; D: TRBD2; size: .; J: TRBJ2-3; CDR3: CASSFLGSGDYTDTQYF; DNA: TGTGCCAGCAGCTTCCTCGGGAGCGGGGACTACACAGATACGCAGTATTTT
V: TRBV5-6; D: TRBD1; size: many; J: TRBJ2-7; CDR3: CASRLSGGSSYEQYF; DNA: TGTGCCAGCAGGTTGTCAGGGGGCAGCTCCTACGAGCAGTACTTC
V: TRBV6-5; D: TRBD2; size: few; J: TRBJ2-7; CDR3: CASSAGGGGWSEQYF; DNA: TGTGCCAGCAGTGCCGGCGGGGGTGGGTGGAGCGAGCAGTACTTC
V: TRBV6-1; D: .; size: .; J: TRBJ1-5; CDR3: CASSWGRGGNQPQHF; DNA: TGTGCCAGCAGTTGGGGGAGGGGCGGCAATCAGCCCCAGCATTTT
V: TRBV10-3; D: .; size: many; J: TRBJ2-7; CDR3: CAISDNNIKIGYEQYF; DNA: TGTGCCATCAGTGACAACAACATAAAAATAGGGTACGAGCAGTACTTC
V: TRBV4-1; D: .; size: .; J: TRBJ2-1; CDR3: CASSQAVGTNEQFF; DNA: TGCGCCAGCAGCCAAGCGGTAGGGACCAATGAGCAGTTCTTC
V: TRBV15; D: .; size: many; J: TRBJ2-7; CDR3: CATSRDQRLTSSYEQYF; DNA: TGTGCCACCAGCAGAGATCAACGTTTAACAAGCTCCTACGAGCAGTACTTC
V: TRBV12-5; D: .; size: .; J: TRBJ2-1; CDR3: CASGLTGINEQFF; DNA: TGTGCTAGTGGTTTAACAGGAATCAATGAGCAGTTCTTC
V: TRBV20-1; D: TRBD1; size: .; J: TRBJ2-1; CDR3: CSTGEQGSWNEQFF; DNA: TGCAGTACAGGGGAGCAGGGGTCATGGAATGAGCAGTTCTTC
V: TRBV30; D: TRBD2; size: few; J: TRBJ2-3; CDR3: CAWSLGRGDTDTQYF; DNA: TGTGCCTGGAGTCTGGGCCGGGGGGACACAGATACGCAGTATTTT
V: TRBV5-1; D: TRBD2; size: many; J: TRBJ2-6; CDR3: CASSSSGRNSGANVLTF; DNA: TGCGCCAGCAGCTCGAGCGGGAGGAACTCTGGGGCCAACGTCCTGACTTTC
V: TRBV20-1; D: TRBD1; size: few; J: TRBJ2-2; CDR3: CSAPRAGGRTGELFF; DNA: TGCAGTGCGCCACGGGCAGGGGGAAGGACCGGGGAGCTGTTTTTT
V: TRBV6-4; D: .; size: few; J: TRBJ1-2; CDR3: CASSDPRVGGYTF; DNA: TGTGCCAGCAGTGACCCCAGGGTTGGTGGCTACACCTTC
V: TRBV10-3; D: .; size: few; J: TRBJ2-7; CDR3: CAISEGRSVYEQYF; DNA: TGTGCCATCAGTGAAGGGCGATCAGTCTACGAGCAGTACTTC
V: TRBV5-4; D: TRBD1; size: .; J: TRBJ1-2; CDR3: CASSRTGDFYGYTF; DNA: TGTGCCAGCAGCCGGACAGGGGACTTCTATGGCTACACCTTC
V: TRBV24-1; D: TRBD2; size: few; J: TRBJ2-1; CDR3: CATSDRGTSGRIDEQFF; DNA: TGTGCCACCAGTGACCGTGGGACTAGCGGGAGAATCGATGAGCAGTTCTTC
V: TRBV5-6; D: TRBD2; size: few; J: TRBJ2-3; CDR3: CASSYGGGDTQYF; DNA: TGTGCCAGCAGCTACGGCGGGGGAGATACGCAGTATTTT
V: TRBV15; D: .; size: .; J: TRBJ2-1; CDR3: CATREDYNLRHEQFF; DNA: TGTGCCACCAGAGAAGACTACAACTTGCGACATGAGCAGTTCTTC
V: TRBV7-3; D: .; size: few; J: TRBJ2-5; CDR3: CASSLTGAQETRYF; DNA: TGTGCCAGCAGCCTGACTGGGGCCCAAGAGACCCGGTACTTC
V: TRBV27; D: TRBD2; size: few; J: TRBJ2-1; CDR3: CASKDGGYNEQFF; DNA: TGTGCCAGCAAGGACGGGGGGTACAATGAGCAGTTCTTC
V: TRBV20-1; D: .; size: once; J: TRBJ2-6; CDR3: CSARTLPGANVLTF; DNA: TGCAGTGCTCGCACCCTCCCTGGGGCCAACGTCCTGACTTTC
V: TRBV20-1; D: .; size: .; J: TRBJ2-7; CDR3: CSAPIGGAIYNEQYF; DNA: TGCAGTGCTCCCATCGGCGGGGCCATATACAATGAGCAGTACTTC
V: TRBV18; D: .; size: once; J: TRBJ1-6; CDR3: CASSPSVSSPLHF; DNA: TGTGCCAGCTCACCATCGGTAAGTTCACCCCTCCACTTT
V: TRBV7-9; D: TRBD2; size: .; J: TRBJ2-7; CDR3: CASSLGTSGGHYEQYF; DNA: TGTGCCAGCAGCTTGGGGACTAGCGGGGGTCACTACGAGCAGTACTTC
V: TRBV28; D: .; size: few; J: TRBJ1-1; CDR3: CASSFSAWGEETEAFF; DNA: TGTGCCAGCAGTTTCTCGGCTTGGGGTGAGGAAACTGAAGCTTTCTTT
V: TRBV2; D: TRBD2; size: few; J: TRBJ2-7; CDR3: CASSERGLAGVEQYF; DNA: TGTGCCAGCAGTGAGAGGGGACTAGCGGGAGTTGAGCAGTACTTC
V: TRBV5-5; D: .; size: few; J: TRBJ2-7; CDR3: CASSFHRGLPYEQYF; DNA: TGTGCCAGCAGCTTTCACAGGGGACTCCCCTACGAGCAGTACTTC
V: TRBV6-1; D: .; size: few; J: TRBJ1-5; CDR3: CASSVQVLSNQPQHF; DNA: TGTGCCAGCAGTGTACAAGTACTTAGCAATCAGCCCCAGCATTTT